A selection of T cell receptor beta chains follows, all from one sample in a study of radiation and T cells in renal cell carcinoma. Assay: immunoSEQ multiplex PCR; the TCRdb copy retains only in-frame clones and omits some. The sample carries 100,000 to 150,000 clones, more than 75% recorded once. The source material was blood, sampled from a patient whose treatment included radiotherapy and nephrectomy. These receptors were taken from a woman in her seventies with renal cell carcinoma. CDR3s include the opening cysteine and the closing phenylalanine or tryptophan. D genes are given only for firm matches. Clone size is given for some rows only: seen once, a few or many times, or a class if the clone is expanded.

D gene	clone size	V gene	CDR3 length	J gene	CDR3 DNA	CDR3 protein
TRBD2	.	TRBV9	15	TRBJ2-3	TGTGCCAGCAGCGCTATAGCGGGAGGGGCAGATACGCAGTATTTT	CASSAIAGGADTQYF
.	few	TRBV6-1	19	TRBJ2-3	TGTGCCAGCAGTGAACGAAATCTCCGGGGATTTGCTAGCACAGATACGCAGTATTTT	CASSERNLRGFASTDTQYF
.	.	TRBV15	16	TRBJ2-3	TGTGCCACCAGCAGAGATCTCCCGGGGGCCGGGGATACGCAGTATTTT	CATSRDLPGAGDTQYF
TRBD1	.	TRBV28	15	TRBJ1-2	TGTGCCAGCAGTCCCCCGACAGGGGGTGGCTATGGCTACACCTTC	CASSPPTGGGYGYTF
.	few	TRBV19	16	TRBJ1-4	TGTGCCAGTAGTATCGGTATCCGGGGTTACAATGAAAAACTGTTTTTT	CASSIGIRGYNEKLFF
.	.	TRBV5-1	17	TRBJ2-1	TGCGCCAGCAGCTTCAGTGGCGGCAGGGACTTCTACAATGAGCAGTTCTTC	CASSFSGGRDFYNEQFF
TRBD2	.	TRBV23-1	23	TRBJ2-1	TGCGCCAGCAGTCAATCGGGGGATTTGCTGCGACTAGCGGGGGATCCCTCCTACAATGAGCAGTTCTTC	CASSQSGDLLRLAGDPSYNEQFF
.	.	TRBV27	15	TRBJ2-5	TGTGCCAGCAGTTTCCTGTGGGGGGCCCAAGAGACCCAGTACTTC	CASSFLWGAQETQYF
TRBD1	.	TRBV5-1	14	TRBJ2-7	TGCGCCAGCAGCTTGAGGGACAGGGGCTACGAGCAGTACTTC	CASSLRDRGYEQYF
TRBD1	.	TRBV27	13	TRBJ2-7	TGTGCCAGCAGGGCGACAGGGGGCTACGAGCAGTACTTC	CASRATGGYEQYF
.	.	TRBV6-5	14	TRBJ2-1	TGTGCCAGCAGGGTTCCGGGCTCCTACAATGAGCAGTTCTTC	CASRVPGSYNEQFF
.	.	TRBV6-5	13	TRBJ1-4	TGTGCCAGCAGTTACAGAGGTTCCGAAAAACTGTTTTTT	CASSYRGSEKLFF
.	.	TRBV5-4	16	TRBJ2-7	TGTGCCAGCAGTTCCTCGGGGCGGGGAAGTGCTCTCGAGCAGTACTTC	CASSSSGRGSALEQYF
.	.	TRBV14	14	TRBJ1-1	TGTGCCAGCAGCGGGGGGGCTGGCAGGTCTGAAGCTTTCTTT	CASSGGAGRSEAFF
.	.	TRBV19	15	TRBJ2-7	TGTGCCAGTAGTCGTCGAGGGGACCCCTCCTACGAGCAGTACTTC	CASSRRGDPSYEQYF
.	.	TRBV7-9	13	TRBJ1-1	TGTGCCAGCAGCTTTCGGGAGGGGACTGAAGCTTTCTTT	CASSFREGTEAFF
TRBD1	.	TRBV5-1	14	TRBJ1-2	TGCGCCAGCAGCTTGGGGGACAGGACGTTGGGCTACACCTTC	CASSLGDRTLGYTF
.	.	TRBV7-6	15	TRBJ1-2	TGTGCCAGCAGCCCCCGTTCCGGGACTGGGTATGGCTACACCTTC	CASSPRSGTGYGYTF
TRBD2	.	TRBV5-1	18	TRBJ2-3	TGCGCCAGCAGCTTGGATCCGGAGACTAGCGGGGGCACAGATACGCAGTATTTT	CASSLDPETSGGTDTQYF
.	.	TRBV6-4	13	TRBJ2-2	TGTGCCAGCAGCCCACAGGGACTCGGGGAGCTGTTTTTT	CASSPQGLGELFF
TRBD2	.	TRBV7-8	18	TRBJ2-5	TGTGCCAGCAGCTTTTTCACTAGCGGGGGGGCAAGGCAAGAGACCCAGTACTTC	CASSFFTSGGARQETQYF
TRBD1	.	TRBV7-6	16	TRBJ2-2	TGTGCCAGCAGCTTAGGAGGGGACAGAAACACCGGGGAGCTGTTTTTT	CASSLGGDRNTGELFF
.	.	TRBV30	12	TRBJ1-2	TGTGCCTGGTCAGCGCGGCGGTATGGCTACACCTTC	CAWSARRYGYTF
.	.	TRBV9	14	TRBJ1-1	TGTGCCAGCAGCGTAGAGCACAGGAACACTGAAGCTTTCTTT	CASSVEHRNTEAFF
TRBD1	.	TRBV27	16	TRBJ2-2	TGTGCCAGCATGACCGCCAGGACAGGGAACACCGGGGAGCTGTTTTTT	CASMTARTGNTGELFF
.	.	TRBV13	13	TRBJ2-5	TGTGCCAGCAGCCTCCAACAGCGAGAGACCCAGTACTTC	CASSLQQRETQYF
.	.	TRBV30	12	TRBJ2-7	TGTGCCTGGAAAGTGACAGCCTACGAGCAGTACTTC	CAWKVTAYEQYF
.	.	TRBV5-1	14	TRBJ2-1	TGCGCCAGCAGATTCCCTATGGGGAGCGATGAGCAGTTCTTC	CASRFPMGSDEQFF
.	.	TRBV19	14	TRBJ2-2	TGTGCCAGTACCCCGACTAGGCCGGCCCAACGACTGTTTTTT	CASTPTRPAQRLFF
TRBD1	.	TRBV6-1	12	TRBJ1-2	TGTGCCAGCAGTTCGGACAGGGGAGGCTACACCTTC	CASSSDRGGYTF
.	.	TRBV6-5	14	TRBJ2-1	TGTGCCAGCAGTTACGGCGAGAGGGCCAATGAGCAGTTCTTC	CASSYGERANEQFF
.	.	TRBV7-2	12	TRBJ2-5	TGTGCCAGCAGCTTGCGCCGAGAGACCCAGTACTTC	CASSLRRETQYF
TRBD2	.	TRBV6-6	16	TRBJ2-7	TGTGCCAGCAGCCCCGGGGGGGCTAGCGGTAACTACGAGCAGTACTTC	CASSPGGASGNYEQYF
.	.	TRBV11-2	16	TRBJ2-3	TGTGCCAGCAGCTTAGAGGACATCCTTAGCACAGATACGCAGTATTTT	CASSLEDILSTDTQYF
.	.	TRBV18	14	TRBJ1-4	TGTGCCAGCTCACCAGCAGGGATGATTGAAAAACTGTTTTTT	CASSPAGMIEKLFF
.	.	TRBV6-1	15	TRBJ2-7	TGTGCCAGCAGTGGCTCTTGGAATGCGGGCTACGAGCAGTACTTC	CASSGSWNAGYEQYF
.	.	TRBV6-5	13	TRBJ2-3	TGTGCCACCAACCGGGGCAGCACAGATACGCAGTATTTT	CATNRGSTDTQYF
TRBD1	.	TRBV19	13	TRBJ1-6	TGTGCCAGTAGAGGACAGGGGGATTCACCCCTCCACTTT	CASRGQGDSPLHF
TRBD1	.	TRBV5-6	17	TRBJ1-4	TGTGCCAGCAGCTCGGACAGGGGGAAGTCGGCTAATGAAAAACTGTTTTTT	CASSSDRGKSANEKLFF
TRBD1	.	TRBV19	17	TRBJ1-2	TGTGCCAGTAGTCCCGGGACAGGGATTCGTCCTAACTATGGCTACACCTTC	CASSPGTGIRPNYGYTF
.	.	TRBV11-3	16	TRBJ2-2	TGTGCCAGCAGCTTAGTTCAGGGCCTGACAACCGGGGAGCTGTTTTTT	CASSLVQGLTTGELFF
.	.	TRBV4-1	13	TRBJ2-7	TGCGCCAGCCAAATAAATGGAAGCTACGAGCAGTACTTC	CASQINGSYEQYF
TRBD2	.	TRBV29-1	12	TRBJ2-1	TGCAGCGTTGATAGCGGGATCGATGAGCAGTTCTTC	CSVDSGIDEQFF
.	.	TRBV5-5	14	TRBJ1-6	TGTGCCAGCAGCCCGGAAGCAAGGGTTTCCCCCCTCCACTTT	CASSPEARVSPLHF
.	.	TRBV19	16	TRBJ2-1	TGTGCCAGTAGTATAGTGGGCAGTCCCCCCTACAATGAGCAGTTCTTC	CASSIVGSPPYNEQFF
.	few	TRBV7-8	16	TRBJ1-1	TGTGCCAGCAGCTTAGGAGCCTTCACATTGAACACTGAAGCTTTCTTT	CASSLGAFTLNTEAFF
.	.	TRBV10-3	13	TRBJ1-4	TGTGCCATCGGGGAAGAGACGGGTGAAAAACTGTTTTTT	CAIGEETGEKLFF
.	.	TRBV10-2	15	TRBJ2-3	TGCGCCAGCAGTGAGTTCGTGGGACCTTCAGATACGCAGTATTTT	CASSEFVGPSDTQYF
.	.	TRBV2	17	TRBJ1-1	TGTGCCAGCACGAGAATGGGAGGAGGGCAGATGAACACTGAAGCTTTCTTT	CASTRMGGGQMNTEAFF
TRBD1	.	TRBV19	16	TRBJ1-1	TGTGCCAGTATACCGGGACAGAGATCGATGAACACTGAAGCTTTCTTT	CASIPGQRSMNTEAFF
.	.	TRBV30	11	TRBJ2-7	TGTGCCTGGAGTTTCGGGTACGAGCAGTACTTC	CAWSFGYEQYF
.	.	TRBV10-3	15	TRBJ2-3	TGTGCCATCAGGGAGGGCAGGGAGAACACAGATACGCAGTATTTT	CAIREGRENTDTQYF
.	.	TRBV18	13	TRBJ1-1	TGTGCCAGCTCACCGATTGAAGGGTCTGAAGCTTTCTTT	CASSPIEGSEAFF
TRBD2	once	TRBV28	17	TRBJ2-1	TGTGCCAGCAGTTTACCAAGTCCGGGACTACTCTACAATGAGCAGTTCTTC	CASSLPSPGLLYNEQFF
.	.	TRBV6-5	14	TRBJ1-5	TGTGCCAGCAGTGTTCTGGATAGCAATCAGCCCCAGCATTTT	CASSVLDSNQPQHF
.	.	TRBV6-5	14	TRBJ1-4	TGTGCCAGCAGGCAAGTTGGACTTAATGAAAAACTGTTTTTT	CASRQVGLNEKLFF
.	.	TRBV4-2	11	TRBJ1-1	TGTGCCAGCAGCCAAGGGGTGGGCGCTTTCTTT	CASSQGVGAFF
TRBD1	.	TRBV19	13	TRBJ1-5	TGTGCCAGTATGGACAGGTCCAATCAGCCCCAGCATTTT	CASMDRSNQPQHF